This T cell receptor (beta chain) is drawn from a study of blood T cell repertoires in COVID-19. Turning to the study itself: There were acute and convalescent COVID-19 samples, and they came from the United States, Italy and Spain.

The assay was immunoSEQ multiplex PCR, and TCRdb's table has in-frame clones only and misses some. The sample holds tens of thousands of clones, about 90% seen once. The V gene end was trimmed by 5 bases and the J gene end by 4 bases; junction bases not matched to a gene: 6. Germline V CDR1 and CDR2: SEHNR, FQNEAQ (reference sequence). CDR3 length: 16 residues. The sequence derives from a human donor in a cohort sampled during active COVID-19. The chain carries TRBV7-9 and TRBJ2-1; TRBD2 matches at 12 bases. The sequenced sample consisted of peripheral blood. CDR3 amino acids: CASSTGTSGLYNEQFF. CDR3 nucleotide sequence: TGTGCCAGCAGCACCGGGACTAGCGGGTTATACAATGAGCAGTTCTTC. Full variable domain (missing parts from reference TRBV7-9 and TRBJ2-1): DTGVSQNPRHKITKRGQNVTFRCDPISEHNRLYWYRQTLGQGPEFLTYFQNEAQLEKSRLLSDRFSAERPKGSFSTLEIQRTEQGDSAMYLCASSTGTSGLYNEQFFGPGTRLTVL.